The T cell receptor beta chain under discussion was sequenced for a study of T cell responses to AZD1222 COVID-19 vaccine. This clone was seen just once. Its antigen is not known. CDR3 length: 14 residues. V was pared by 3 bases and J by 3 bases, with 11 bases between. The germline V gene has CDR1 SGHNT and CDR2 YENEEA. Study-wide results and caveats: Females outnumbered males among donors, who were mostly white British; clonal diversity was possibly underestimated. Repertoires in all cases were sampled only once the peak T cell response had passed. Among spike-specific TCRs, nearly half reportedly target unmutated variant regions. Compared with day 0, the breadth and depth of the Spike-specific TCR repertoire rose significantly after two doses of AZD1222.

The assay was immunoSEQ multiplex PCR, and TCRdb's table has in-frame clones only and misses some. The table lists 120,000 or so clones, approximately 88% of them singletons. The source was peripheral blood, collected on day 0 of AZD1222 vaccination. The V and J genes are TRBV11-3 and TRBJ1-2; maybe TRBD1 (5 bases). The source is an adult in good health. As DNA, the CDR3 is TGTGCCAGCAGCTTTGAAGGGGATTACTATGGCTACACCTTC. Translated, it gives CASSFEGDYYGYTF.